This T cell receptor beta chain was obtained from a study of T cell responses to AZD1222 COVID-19 vaccine. Findings and limits, study-wide: Vaccine-associated CD4 TCRs spanned spike, dominant at 160-218 and 743-854. It should be noted that donors were predominantly white British and more often female, and clonal diversity was possibly underestimated. Per reports, nearly half of all spike-specific TCRs target regions that are unmutated in variants. Spike-specific TCR breadth and depth rose after two AZD1222 doses.

On this clone: Antigen: not known.

Profiled with immunoSEQ multiplex PCR; TCRdb holds only in-frame clones, not every one. Of around 94,000 clones in the sample, nearly 90% were seen once. V shed 2 bases and J 6 bases; nucleotides not matched to a gene: 10. The CDR3 extends over 16 amino acids. In germline, CDR1 is KGHSH, CDR2 LQKENI. The clonotype was recovered from an adult in good health. The sequenced sample was peripheral blood, obtained on day 0 of AZD1222 vaccination. The chain links TRBV18 to TRBJ2-3; 8 bases map to TRBD2. The CDR3 protein is CASSPKPGGLVDTQYF. CDR3 bases: TGTGCCAGCTCACCAAAACCGGGGGGGCTGGTGGATACGCAGTATTTT.